Listed here are 21 T cell receptor beta chains from one sample, sequenced in a study of cytomegalovirus exposure and HLA in healthy donors. It was with 60 Vbeta and 13 Jbeta primers that the PCR ran. The data were produced by immunoSEQ multiplex PCR, yet TCRdb's version contains in-frame clones alone and is incomplete. The data contain 130,000 to 150,000 clones, around 77% of them singletons. What was sequenced was PBMCs. The origin of the receptors is a woman between 45 and 65 years old in good health and CMV-seronegative.

This rearrangement joins TRBV28 to TRBJ1-5; 7 bases line up with TRBD1. This CDR3 spans 13 amino acids. Germline V gene sequence: CDR1 MDHEN, CDR2 SYDVKM. Trimming removed 5 bases from V and 4 bases from J; junction bases left unmatched: 2. CDR3 region: CASSGTENQPQHF. The CDR3 DNA reads TGTGCCAGCAGTGGGACAGAAAATCAGCCCCAGCATTTT.

The V gene is TRBV9, the J gene TRBJ2-2, with 12 nucleotides matching TRBD1. The J segment lost 4 bases and the V segment lost 3 bases, leaving 10 bases of the junction unmatched. This CDR3 spans 18 amino acids. Germline CDR1 is SGDLS and CDR2 is YYNGEE. The CDR3 DNA follows: TGTGCCAGCAGCGGGTTCACCGGGACAGGGGGCTTCACCGGGGAGCTGTTTTTT. This translates into CASSGFTGTGGFTGELFF. Supplemented by reference TRBV9 and TRBJ2-2, the full variable domain reads DSGVTQTPKHLITATGQRVTLRCSPRSGDLSVYWYQQSLDQGLQFLIQYYNGEERAKGNILERFSAQQFPDLHSELNLSSLELGDSALYFCASSGFTGTGGFTGELFFGEGSRLTVL.

The rearrangement uses TRBV19 and TRBJ1-1; 9 positions match TRBD1. CDR3 length equals 14 residues. Trimming cost V 6 bases and J 4 bases; bases outside gene matches: 6. Germline loops: CDR1 LNHDA, CDR2 SQIVND (reference sequence). CDR3 region: CASSRDRDVTEAFF. The CDR3 region has the DNA TGTGCCAGTAGCCGGGACAGGGATGTCACTGAAGCTTTCTTT.

The chain recombines TRBV6-1 with TRBJ1-4, with D possibly being TRBD1 (6 bases). The length of the CDR3 is 16 residues. Trimming left V 4 bases short and J 0 bases short, with 12 bases between. CDR1 MNHNS and CDR2 SASEGT come from the germline V gene. CDR3 protein: CASSGWDTSTNEKLFF. DNA of the CDR3: TGTGCCAGCAGTGGGTGGGACACTTCAACTAATGAAAAACTGTTTTTT.

This clone is a singleton in its sample. This chain links TRBV30 with TRBJ2-3, with D possibly matching TRBD2 (5 bases). This CDR3 region has 14 residues. Looked up from germline, CDR1 is GTSNPN and CDR2 is SVGIG (reference sequence). V was clipped by 1 base and J by 1 base, with 9 bases between them. The CDR3 sequence: CAWSGVGGTDTQYF. The DNA for the CDR3 is TGTGCCTGGAGTGGCGTGGGAGGCACAGATACGCAGTATTTT.

This clone has only a few counts. The chain carries TRBV29-1 and TRBJ2-3, with 9 bases lining up with TRBD2. With 3 bases clipped from V and 1 base from J, the junction kept 5 bases outside the gene matches. This CDR3 is built from 15 residues. Germline values: CDR1 SQVTM, CDR2 ANQGSEA. The CDR3 nucleotides are TGCAGCGTTGATTCGGTAGCGGGGGGCACAGATACGCAGTATTTT. It encodes CSVDSVAGGTDTQYF.

V is TRBV7-8 and J is TRBJ2-2; TRBD2 agrees at 10 bases. From germline, CDR1 is SGHVS and CDR2 FQNEAQ. The CDR3 has 14 residues. Trimming at V came to 6 bases and at J to 7 bases, leaving 5 bases not matched to a gene. The CDR3 spells CASSSAGGIGELFF. The CDR3 nucleotides read TGTGCCAGCAGTTCAGCGGGGGGGATCGGGGAGCTGTTTTTT.

The genes are TRBV7-2 and TRBJ1-5; 7 nucleotides line up with TRBD1. This CDR3 contains 13 residues. With V trimmed by 5 bases and J by 7 bases, 5 bases remained unmatched. From germline, CDR1 is SGHTA and CDR2 FQGNSA. The CDR3 loop reads CASSHQGEQPQHF. CDR3 in DNA: TGTGCCAGCAGCCACCAGGGGGAGCAGCCCCAGCATTTT.

This clone has only one observation. Here the CDR3 reads CASSLGTSGQETQYF. CDR3 DNA: TGTGCCAGCAGCCTGGGGACTAGCGGACAAGAGACCCAGTACTTC. V usage is TRBV7-9 and J usage is TRBJ2-5, with 11 bases aligning to TRBD2. This CDR3 has 15 residues. The trim removed 5 bases at V and 2 bases at J, leaving 4 bases unmatched. Germline CDR1 reads SEHNR; CDR2 reads FQNEAQ (reference sequence).

The chain joins TRBV9 to TRBJ1-3; D perhaps matches TRBD1 (5 bases). Germline CDR1 is SGDLS and CDR2 is YYNGEE. The ends were cut back, 3 bases at V and 3 bases at J, with 10 bases in the middle. This CDR3 comprises 14 residues. CDR3 DNA sequence: TGTGCCAGCAGCGCCTCAGGGAATGGAAACACCATATATTTT. The encoded protein is CASSASGNGNTIYF.

The chain has TRBV15 and TRBJ1-6, with TRBD1 as a possible D gene (6 bases). The CDR3 runs 14 residues. The germline V and J ends were trimmed by 4 bases and 6 bases, with 10 bases remaining between them. CDR1 LNHNV and CDR2 YYDKDF come from the germline V gene (reference sequence). In nucleotides, the CDR3 is TGTGCCACCAGCATGGACAGTTTTAATTCACCCCTCCACTTT. It encodes CATSMDSFNSPLHF.

The chain recombines TRBV15 with TRBJ2-4; no reliable D call. Trimming removed 2 bases from V and 12 bases from J, with 14 bases in between. The CDR3 extends over 13 amino acids. The germline gives CDR1 LNHNV, CDR2 YYDKDF (reference sequence). The CDR3 region is CATSRLGWLTQYF. The CDR3 DNA follows: TGTGCCACCAGCAGACTCGGGTGGCTAACTCAGTACTTC.

This chain connects TRBV6-5 to TRBJ1-4; D remains unclear. Trimming pared 4 bases from V and 0 bases from J, leaving 9 bases between. CDR3 length equals 15 residues. CDR1 is MNHEY and CDR2 is SVGAGI in the germline V gene. In DNA form, the CDR3 reads TGTGCCAGCAGTTCTTACCGCGCAACTAATGAAAAACTGTTTTTT. Translation: CASSSYRATNEKLFF.

V is TRBV7-2 and J is TRBJ2-7; D perhaps matches TRBD1 (5 bases). The CDR3 has 15 residues. The germline V gene encodes CDR1 SGHTA and CDR2 FQGNSA. V was shortened by 3 bases and J by 1 base, with 13 bases between the two germline ends. As DNA, the CDR3 is TGTGCCAGCAGCTTTGAACAGGCAACTTCCTACGAGCAGTACTTC. It is translated as CASSFEQATSYEQYF.

The chain joins TRBV29-1 to TRBJ1-4; perhaps TRBD1 as D (6 bases). Germline assignment: CDR1 SQVTM and CDR2 ANQGSEA. The germline V and J ends were trimmed by 5 bases and 5 bases, with 12 bases remaining between them. The length of the CDR3 is 13 residues. Here the CDR3 DNA reads TGCAGCGTTACAGAGACAGGAAATGAAAAACTGTTTTTT. Translating it yields CSVTETGNEKLFF. The full variable domain, its missing parts supplied by reference TRBV29-1 and TRBJ1-4, is SAVISQKPSRDICQRGTSLTIQCQVDSQVTMMFWYRQQPGQSLTLIATANQGSEATYESGFVIDKFPISRPNLTFSTLTVSNMSPEDSSIYLCSVTETGNEKLFFGSGTQLSVL.

The chain is built from TRBV6-4 and TRBJ2-7, with TRBD2 matching 16 bases. This CDR3 is 18 amino acids long. Germline CDR1 is MRHNA and CDR2 is SNTAGT. V shed 4 bases, J shed 3 bases, and the junction held 9 bases outside the gene matches. Here the CDR3 DNA reads TGTGCCAGCAGTGGACCGGGACTAGCGGGGGGGCCCGACTACGAGCAGTACTTC. Amino acids: CASSGPGLAGGPDYEQYF.

This chain joins TRBV7-2 and TRBJ1-1; unclear D gene. In germline, CDR1 is SGHTA, CDR2 FQGNSA. V was cut by 1 base and J by 5 bases, with 11 bases left in between. The CDR3 is made up of 14 amino acids. CDR3 coding DNA: TGTGCCAGCAGCTTAGAGCCGGGAGTAACTGAAGCTTTCTTT. Protein sequence: CASSLEPGVTEAFF.

This clone showed up just a few times. The rearrangement uses TRBV27 and TRBJ2-3; tentative D call: TRBD2 (6 bases). In germline, CDR1 is MNHEY, CDR2 SMNVEV (reference sequence). V was pared by 3 bases and J by 2 bases, with 9 bases between. The length of the CDR3 is 14 residues. CDR3 nucleotide sequence: TGTGCCAGCAGTTTCGGGGACTTCACAGATACGCAGTATTTT. The encoded protein is CASSFGDFTDTQYF.

This CDR3 reads CASSYNSFNQPQHF. The CDR3 nucleotides are TGTGCCAGCAGTTATAACAGTTTCAATCAGCCCCAGCATTTT. This rearrangement joins TRBV6-5 to TRBJ1-5, with D unclear. Germline CDR1 and CDR2: MNHEY and SVGAGI. V was clipped by 3 bases and J by 3 bases, with 9 bases between them. The CDR3 covers 14 residues.

The J gene is TRBJ2-5, the V gene TRBV12-5; D gene uncertain. Between the trimmed V and J ends, which lost 7 bases and 4 bases, there was a span of 16 bases. The CDR3 loop spans 14 amino acids. In germline, CDR1 is LGHNT, CDR2 FRNRAP. The CDR3 nucleotides are TGTGCTAGTGACGAGTCCGCCCCCGGAGAGACCCAGTACTTC. Translation gives CASDESAPGETQYF.

The chain links TRBV15 to TRBJ1-5; 9 nucleotides line up with TRBD1. The V and J ends lost 0 bases and 6 bases, in that order; junction bases with no gene match: 3. This CDR3 spans 15 amino acids. The germline CDR1 and CDR2 sequences are LNHNV and YYDKDF (reference sequence). CDR3 residues: CATSRDQGQGQPQHF. Written as DNA, the CDR3 is TGTGCCACCAGCAGAGATCAGGGACAGGGTCAGCCCCAGCATTTT.